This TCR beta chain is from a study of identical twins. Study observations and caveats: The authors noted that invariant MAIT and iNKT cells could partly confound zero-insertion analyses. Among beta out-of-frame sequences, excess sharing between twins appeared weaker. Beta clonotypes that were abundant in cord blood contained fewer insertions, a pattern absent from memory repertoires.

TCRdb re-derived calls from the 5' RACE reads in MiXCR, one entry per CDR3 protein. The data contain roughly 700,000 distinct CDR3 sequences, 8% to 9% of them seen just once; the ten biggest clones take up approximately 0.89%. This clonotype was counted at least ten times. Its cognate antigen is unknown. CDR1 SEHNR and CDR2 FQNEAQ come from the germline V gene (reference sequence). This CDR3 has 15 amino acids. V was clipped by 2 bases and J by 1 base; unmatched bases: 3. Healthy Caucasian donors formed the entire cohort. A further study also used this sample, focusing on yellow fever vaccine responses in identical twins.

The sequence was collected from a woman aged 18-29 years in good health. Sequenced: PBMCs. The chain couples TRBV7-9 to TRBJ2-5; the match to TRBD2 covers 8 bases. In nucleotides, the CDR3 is TGTGCCAGCAGCTTATTCGGGGGGGGCCAAGAGACCCAGTACTTC. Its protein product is CASSLFGGGQETQYF.